This T cell receptor beta chain appears in the sequencing data of a study of OX40 agonist ivuxolimab in advanced cancers. The CDR3 covers 17 residues. Germline V gives CDR1 MNHEY, CDR2 SMNVEV (reference sequence). V dropped 0 bases and J dropped 2; count of bases not matched to a gene: 8. Here immunoSEQ multiplex PCR was the method, and the copy in TCRdb shows in-frame clones only, minus some. The sample has roughly 26,000 clones; about nine tenths are singletons. This rearrangement joins TRBV27 to TRBJ2-7; 9 nucleotides line up with TRBD2. The sequence was collected from an adult with an advanced solid tumor such as melanoma, head and neck, liver or kidney cancer. The sample consisted of CD4+ or CD8+ T cells sorted from blood, taken in a trial of the OX40 agonist ivuxolimab. CDR3 amino acids: CASSLSWSAGGPYEQYF. The DNA for the CDR3 is TGTGCCAGCAGTTTATCATGGTCGGCGGGAGGGCCCTACGAGCAGTACTTC.